This T cell receptor (beta chain) was sequenced in a study of OX40 agonist ivuxolimab in advanced cancers. Concerning the study at large: The costimulatory receptor OX40 (CD134) was targeted by ivuxolimab, a fully human IgG2 agonistic monoclonal antibody. Among the 52 dose-escalation patients, 19 had hepatocellular carcinoma, roughly 15 melanoma, 9 renal cell carcinoma and 9 head and neck cancer. Intravenous ivuxolimab was administered to patients every 2 weeks at six dose levels: 0.01, 0.1, 0.3, 1.5, 3 and 10 mg/kg. Peripheral TCRbeta sequencing aimed to test whether ivuxolimab altered TCR sequence diversity and caused clonal T-cell expansion. Partial responses occurred in three dose-escalation patients: two with cutaneous melanoma and one with hepatocellular carcinoma. Prior anti-PD-1, anti-PD-L1 or anti-CTLA-4 therapy was permitted, and 30% to 45% of dose-escalation patients had received checkpoint inhibitors. The monotherapy dose-escalation portion (N of about 50 patients) of the phase I ivuxolimab trial is reported in the paper. In the dose-escalation cohort, roughly 80% of patients were male, and the mean age was approximately 60 years, with a range of about 23 to 85. Points the paper makes about the study in general: On average, CD8+ T cells showed more expanded clones than CD4+ T cells after ivuxolimab. In the 0.1-3.0 mg/kg groups, partial responders were among the patients with the lowest normalized peripheral clonal expansion, particularly in CD8+ T cells. Clonal expansion of both CD4+ and CD8+ blood T cells was observed from baseline to week 6 at doses 0.1 to 3.0 mg/kg. Which antigens the clonally expanded peripheral T cells were specific for was not determined. Low levels of normalized T-cell clonal expansion were also seen in some patients who did not respond.

Relative to germline, V is missing 0 bases and J is missing 3 bases, with 7 bases of the junction outside any gene match. Sequences SGHAT (CDR1) and FQNNGV (CDR2) are obtained from the germline V gene. The CDR3 runs 17 residues from the cysteine to the phenylalanine. Left in the record is the CDR3 DNA by itself, 51 bases read in frame from the first base. For sequencing of the TCRbeta CDR3 region, genomic DNA was extracted from the sorted cells. The immunoSEQ Assay was used for sequencing of TCRbeta CDR3 regions. Drawn from immuneACCESS, this table holds only the in-frame rearrangements with V and J called that TCRdb kept. Clones are partly lost; checked studies trace under half to an unresolved V gene and leave the rest unexplained. The sample table contains 74,000 or so clones; only one count was recorded for about 88% of them. The ten largest clones take up over 2% of the sample. The trial excluded patients who had a history of autoimmune disease or who were on systemic immunosuppression. Peripheral blood for TCR sequencing was collected from all dose cohorts at baseline, on cycle 4 day 1, and on cycle 7 day 1. Samples came from an open-label, multicenter, first-in-human phase I dose-escalation trial of ivuxolimab. Adults with locally advanced or metastatic melanoma, renal cell carcinoma, hepatocellular carcinoma or head and neck squamous cell carcinoma were enrolled in the trial. Before TCR sequencing, CD4+ T cells and CD8+ T cells from peripheral blood were sorted into separate populations.

Turning to this clone: What this receptor recognizes is not known. It has no much larger one-base neighbor in the sample; base qualities were not kept.

This chain is built from TRBV11-2 and TRBJ1-3, with 8 bases aligning to TRBD1. The sequence derives from an adult with an advanced solid tumor such as melanoma, head and neck, liver or kidney cancer. The sample was CD4+ or CD8+ T cells sorted from blood, taken in a trial of the OX40 agonist ivuxolimab. For the CDR3, the sequence is CASSLDGTGWVGNTIYF. The DNA sequence follows: TGTGCCAGCAGCTTAGACGGGACAGGTTGGGTTGGAAACACCATATATTTT.